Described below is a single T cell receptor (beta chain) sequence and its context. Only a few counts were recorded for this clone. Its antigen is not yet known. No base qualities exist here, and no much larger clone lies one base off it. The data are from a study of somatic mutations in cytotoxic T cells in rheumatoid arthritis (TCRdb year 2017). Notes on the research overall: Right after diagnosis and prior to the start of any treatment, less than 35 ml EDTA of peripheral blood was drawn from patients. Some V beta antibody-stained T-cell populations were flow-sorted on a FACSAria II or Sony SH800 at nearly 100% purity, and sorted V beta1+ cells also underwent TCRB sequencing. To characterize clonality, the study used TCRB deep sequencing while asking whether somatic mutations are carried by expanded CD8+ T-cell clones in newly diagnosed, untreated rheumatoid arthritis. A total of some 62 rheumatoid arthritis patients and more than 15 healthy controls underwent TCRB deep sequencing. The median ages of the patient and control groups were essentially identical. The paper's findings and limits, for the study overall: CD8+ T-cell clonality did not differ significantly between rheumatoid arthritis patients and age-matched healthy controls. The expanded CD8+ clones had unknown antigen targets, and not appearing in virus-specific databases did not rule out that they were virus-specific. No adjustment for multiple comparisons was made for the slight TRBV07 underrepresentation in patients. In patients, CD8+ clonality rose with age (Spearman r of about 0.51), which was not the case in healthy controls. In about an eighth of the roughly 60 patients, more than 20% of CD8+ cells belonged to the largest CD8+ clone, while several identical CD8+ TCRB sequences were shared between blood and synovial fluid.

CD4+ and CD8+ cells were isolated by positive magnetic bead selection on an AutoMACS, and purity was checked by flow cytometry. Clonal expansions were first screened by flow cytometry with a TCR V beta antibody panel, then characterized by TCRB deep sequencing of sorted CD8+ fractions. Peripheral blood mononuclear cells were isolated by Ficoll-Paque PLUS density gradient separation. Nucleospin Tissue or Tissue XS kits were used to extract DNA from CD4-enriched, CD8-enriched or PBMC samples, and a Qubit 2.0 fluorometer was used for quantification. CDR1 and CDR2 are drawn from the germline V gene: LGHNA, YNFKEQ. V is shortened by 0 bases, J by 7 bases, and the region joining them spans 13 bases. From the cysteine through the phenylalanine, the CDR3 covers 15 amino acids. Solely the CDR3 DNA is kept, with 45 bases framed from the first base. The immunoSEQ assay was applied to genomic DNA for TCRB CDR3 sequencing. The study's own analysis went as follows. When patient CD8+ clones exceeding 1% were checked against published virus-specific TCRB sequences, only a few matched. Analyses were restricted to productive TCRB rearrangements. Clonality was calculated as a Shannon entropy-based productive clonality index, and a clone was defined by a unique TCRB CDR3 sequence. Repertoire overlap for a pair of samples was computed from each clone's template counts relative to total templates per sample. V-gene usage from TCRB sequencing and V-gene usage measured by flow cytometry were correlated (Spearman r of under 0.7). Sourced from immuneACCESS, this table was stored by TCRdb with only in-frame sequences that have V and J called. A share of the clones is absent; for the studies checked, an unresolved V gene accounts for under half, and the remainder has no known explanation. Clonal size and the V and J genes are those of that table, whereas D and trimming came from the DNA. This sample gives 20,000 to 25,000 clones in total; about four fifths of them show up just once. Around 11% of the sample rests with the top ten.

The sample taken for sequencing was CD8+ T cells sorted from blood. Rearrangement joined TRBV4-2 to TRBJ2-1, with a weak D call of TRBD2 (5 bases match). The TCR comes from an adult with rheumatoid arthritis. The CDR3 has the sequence CASSQDEGVLNEQFF. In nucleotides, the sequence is TGTGCCAGCAGCCAAGATGAGGGAGTCTTAAATGAGCAGTTCTTC.